This T cell receptor beta chain was captured by sequencing in a study of blood T cell repertoires in COVID-19. Study context: Sites in the United States, Italy and Spain provided acute and convalescent COVID-19 samples. From T cells, B-cell-depleted T cells, or PBMCs came the material, which was cDNA or gDNA.

As originally analysed: Amplification of reference gene primers provided the estimated nucleated cell counts. Clones were sequenced by immunoSEQ multiplex PCR, and TCRdb holds only the in-frame ones, with some missing. V and J calls and clone size follow that table, whereas D and trimming were derived from the DNA. The repertoire holds about 190,000 clones, with approximately 90% as singletons. The V end was cut by 1 base, the J end by 2 bases, with 15 bases between. Germline values: CDR1 MGHRA, CDR2 YSYEKL. The CDR3 covers 16 residues. The source of this sequence is a man aged 30 to 45 with acute or convalescent COVID-19. The sequenced material came from peripheral blood. The gene calls are TRBV4-1 and TRBJ2-7; possibly TRBD2 for D (6 bases). The DNA of the CDR3 is TGCGCCAGCAGCCAAGGTCCCGGGACTTCTACCTACGAGCAGTACTTC. Translation: CASSQGPGTSTYEQYF.